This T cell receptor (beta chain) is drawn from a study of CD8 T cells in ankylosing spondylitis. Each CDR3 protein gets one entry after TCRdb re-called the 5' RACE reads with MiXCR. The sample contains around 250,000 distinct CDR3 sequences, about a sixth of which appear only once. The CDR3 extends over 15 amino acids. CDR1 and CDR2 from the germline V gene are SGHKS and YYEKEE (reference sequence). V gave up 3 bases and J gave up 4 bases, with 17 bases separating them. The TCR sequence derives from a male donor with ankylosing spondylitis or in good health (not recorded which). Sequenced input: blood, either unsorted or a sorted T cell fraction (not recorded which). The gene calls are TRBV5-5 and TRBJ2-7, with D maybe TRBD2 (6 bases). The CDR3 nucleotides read TGTGCCAGCAGCTCGACTAGGACGTTGGGGTACGAGCAGTACTTC. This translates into CASSSTRTLGYEQYF.